This TCR beta chain was profiled in a study of shared clonotypes between healthy human individuals (dated by TCRdb to the early 2020s). Broadly, across the study: The cohort comprised a couple of women and a few men aged 18 to 49 years. For each donor, CD4 naive and CD4 memory were each given three plates, CD8 naive was given two plates, and CD8 memory was given one plate. To estimate repertoire size and how much clonotypes are shared between individuals, the study performed deep sequencing of blood TCR repertoires from about 5 healthy adults. To increase sequencing depth and limit assay-specific biases, different laboratories used diverse techniques to prepare libraries and sequence TCR repertoires. Per donor, leukapheresis produced somewhere between about 0.9 and 9.5 billion PBMCs. Study-wide findings and limitations: Naive subsets generally had larger estimated clonotype richness than memory subsets did. Pairwise subsampling led to the expectation that sequencing depth would affect the degree of clonotype sharing among donors. Roughly 5.2% of naive CD4, approximately 3.7% of naive CD8, about 2.5% of memory CD4, and 0.35% to 0.5% of memory CD8 clonotypes were shared across a few donors. Because the study included only a small number of donors, the genetic and exposure-history diversity represented was limited. Even with the large sequencing depth, rarefaction of the sorted-subset datasets indicated that sequencing was incomplete. Sampling was restricted to blood, and TCR repertoires in tissues likely differ from the TCR repertoires found in blood. Compared with non-shared clonotypes, clonotypes shared by all four sorted-subset donors had higher generation probabilities.

For this clone: Its antigen target is currently unknown. No much larger clone exists at a distance of one base, and base qualities are not known.

Using the deep immunoSEQ assay, multiplex PCR amplified TCR CDR3 regions from genomic DNA. Extracted genomic DNA from each cell subset was distributed evenly across all wells of several immunoSEQ 96-well plates, and each plate was treated as a replicate. For sorted subsets, about 210 ng of genomic DNA, equivalent to 30,000 or so T cell genomes, went into each replicate PCR. Purified libraries were measured with a Qubit 3.0 fluorometer, size-checked on a Bioanalyzer 2100, and measured again with the KAPA Library Quantification kit. A separate single-read 150-cycle Illumina NextSeq 550 flow cell was used to sequence each immunoSEQ 96-well plate. Per the authors' processing: Because the immunoSEQ output held only junctional sequences and lacked quality scores, the filtering could not match the filtering applied to full-length reads. Sequences were annotated with PyIR, a Python wrapper for IgBLAST v1.9, and V/J genes and CDR3 were assigned using IMGT germline references. Any read was removed if the V/J assignment was weak (E-value above 1e-6), the CDR3 was missing, or the read contained stop codons, out-of-frame junctions, or ambiguous translated residues. V3J clonotypes were defined by identical inferred V gene, J gene, and CDR3 amino acid sequence. The percentage overlap between two repertoires was calculated by dividing the number of shared unique clonotypes by the size of the smaller repertoire. RTK rarefaction, the Chao1 estimator, and Recon v2.1 estimates of unobserved clonotypes were used to assess repertoire richness. Generation probabilities for all TCRbeta clonotypes obtained by the gDNA method from several donors were computed using OLGA. TCRdb took over this immuneACCESS table, retaining in-frame rearrangements with V and J assigned. Such tables are incomplete; in checked studies, under half of the missing clones stem from an unresolved V gene, and the remainder is unexplained. From that table come the V and J calls and clone size; the DNA was used to work out D and trimming. This sample lists 170,000 or so clones; roughly 70% were detected once. Of the sample, 10% falls within the top ten clones.

CDR1 DFQATT and CDR2 SNEGSKA were looked up in the germline V gene (reference sequence). The CDR3 sequence holds 11 residues, the cysteine and phenylalanine included. The only DNA kept is the CDR3, 33 bases in frame from the first base. Healthy HIV-negative adults with no recently reported acute infections or vaccinations were included as donors. All donors were Caucasian adults living in Nashville, Tennessee, USA. CD4+ T cells were enriched through magnetic negative selection, after which naive cells were positively selected on CD45RA and the remaining negative fraction served as the memory subset. Blood was obtained by leukapheresis, after which PBMCs were separated by Ficoll-Histopaque density gradient centrifugation and cryopreserved in liquid nitrogen vapor phase. Analytical flow cytometry was used to check the purity and quantity of every magnetically sorted T cell population. Genomic DNA was isolated from every sorted fraction and measured by UV absorbance on a Nanodrop 2000c.

The V gene is TRBV20-1 and the J gene is TRBJ2-3; tentative D gene TRBD1, with 6 bases matching. The specimen was memory CD4+ T cells sorted from blood. Interpreted using the paper, the cell subset or site label stands for: CD45RA-negative fraction. The sequence derives from a man between 25 and 39 years old in good health. The CDR3 region has the sequence CTRGSTDTQYF. The sequence in DNA is TGCACGAGGGGGAGCACAGATACGCAGTATTTT.